These 7 T cell receptor beta chains were all obtained from the same sample, sequenced in a study of blood T cells in healthy people across ages. With a J-beta primer mix and a sample-barcoded 5' primer, a second PCR ran roughly 6 to 12 cycles. TCRdb re-called the 5' RACE reads through MiXCR, storing one row per CDR3 protein. The data hold more than 700,000 distinct CDR3 sequences, with more than 35% observed a single time. The source material was blood. The source of these receptors is an elderly man in good health.

CDR3 region: CATSDWGLAEQETQYF. In DNA form, the CDR3 reads TGTGCCACCAGTGATTGGGGACTAGCGGAGCAAGAGACCCAGTACTTC. This rearrangement joins TRBV24-1 to TRBJ2-5; 11 nucleotides agree with TRBD2. With 2 bases clipped from V and 2 bases from J, the junction kept 3 bases outside the gene matches. CDR1 and CDR2 (germline): KGHDR, SFDVKD. The CDR3 is made up of 16 amino acids.

This chain connects TRBV9 to TRBJ1-6; 8 nucleotides line up with TRBD1. This CDR3 has 14 amino acids. The V gene's germline CDR1 is SGDLS and CDR2 YYNGEE. J lost 10 bases, V lost 0 bases, and 3 bases had no gene match. The CDR3 loop reads CASSVGTGISPLHF. The CDR3 DNA reads as TGTGCCAGCAGCGTAGGGACAGGGATCTCACCCCTCCACTTT.

The chain recombines TRBV5-1 with TRBJ2-5, with D uncertain. CDR3 length equals 15 residues. In germline, CDR1 is SGHRS, CDR2 YFSETQ. Trimming cost V 0 bases and J 5 bases, with 14 bases left between them. CDR3 residues: CASSLAGAARETQYF. DNA of the CDR3: TGCGCCAGCAGCTTGGCCGGAGCCGCTCGGGAGACCCAGTACTTC.

This clonotype was seen a handful of times. This sequence may be a read error, since a much larger clone differs from it by one base. The genes are TRBV27 and TRBJ1-2, with 7 bases lining up with TRBD1. With V trimmed by 6 bases and J by 3 bases, 10 bases remained unmatched. The CDR3 extends over 15 amino acids. CDR1 and CDR2 (germline): MNHEY, SMNVEV (reference sequence). CDR3 sequence (DNA): TGTGCCAGCAGGCCTGGGACAGTTCGCCACTATGGCTACACCTTC. This gives the protein CASRPGTVRHYGYTF.

The table lists this clonotype with a count of one. The chain employs TRBV12-3 or TRBV12-4 and TRBJ1-5, with D unresolved. Deletions cut 6 bases from V and 3 bases from J, with 15 bases between. The CDR3 consists of 15 residues. The CDR3 region has the DNA TGTGCCAGCAGGTCTTTAGACGGTCTCAATCAGCCCCAGCATTTT. Translated, it gives CASRSLDGLNQPQHF.

This clonotype has only a few counts. The rearrangement links TRBV29-1 to TRBJ2-7, with TRBD2 as a possible D gene (5 bases). Germline assignment: CDR1 SQVTM and CDR2 ANQGSEA. Trimming took 6 bases from V and 2 from J, leaving 11 bases between them. The CDR3 runs 12 residues. CDR3 residues: CSVRRGTYEQYF. CDR3 DNA: TGCAGCGTCAGACGGGGAACCTACGAGCAGTACTTC.

In the case of this clonotype: A much larger clone lies one base from this, so it may be a read error. The chain couples TRBV29-1 to TRBJ2-5; no reliable D call. The DNA end is more similar to TRBJ2-1, so the J call may be wrong. Germline CDR1 reads SQVTM; CDR2 reads ANQGSEA. This CDR3 has 12 amino acids. The CDR3 reads CSVALYQETQFF. As DNA, the CDR3 is TGCAGCGTTGCACTGTACCAAGAGACCCAGTTCTTC.